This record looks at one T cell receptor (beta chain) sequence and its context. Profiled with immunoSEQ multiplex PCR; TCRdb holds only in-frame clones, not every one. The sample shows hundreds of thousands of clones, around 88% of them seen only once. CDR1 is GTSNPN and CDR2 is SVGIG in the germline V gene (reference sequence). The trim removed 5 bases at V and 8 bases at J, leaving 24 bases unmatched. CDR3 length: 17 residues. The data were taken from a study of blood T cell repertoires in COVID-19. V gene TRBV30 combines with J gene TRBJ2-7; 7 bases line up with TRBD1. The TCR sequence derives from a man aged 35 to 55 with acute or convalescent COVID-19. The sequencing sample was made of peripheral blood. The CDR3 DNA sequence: TGTGCCTGGGCCAAAGGTCTGGGGACAGCCTTCCTCTCTCAGCAGTACTTC. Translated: CAWAKGLGTAFLSQQYF.